Below, 21 T cell receptor beta chains from the same sample are listed, as sequenced in a study of graft-versus-host responses after intestinal transplantation. Their cognate antigens are unknown. Assay: immunoSEQ multiplex PCR; the TCRdb copy retains only in-frame clones and omits some. The table lists 95,000 to 150,000 clones, about 95% of them singletons. This material consisted of unstimulated CD8+ T cells sorted from spleen or lymph node cells, taken before intestinal transplant. The receptor set was obtained from a human donor who received an intestinal transplant.

This chain joins TRBV10-1 and TRBJ2-2; D is unresolved. The CDR3 length is 15 residues. Germline CDR1 reads WNHNN; CDR2 reads SYGVQD (reference sequence). Trimming pared 7 bases from V and 2 bases from J, leaving 14 bases between. CDR3 in DNA: TGCGCCAGCAAAACTGGTAGTATTAACACCGGGGAGCTGTTTTTT. Residues: CASKTGSINTGELFF.

CDR3 coding DNA: TGTGCCAGCAGCGTAGGCGGGGACATCCCCTACGAGCAGTACTTC. Translating gives CASSVGGDIPYEQYF. V usage is TRBV9 and J usage is TRBJ2-7, with D tentatively TRBD1 or TRBD2 (6 bases each). The germline V gene has CDR1 SGDLS and CDR2 YYNGEE. V dropped 0 bases and J dropped 2 bases, with 12 bases sitting between them. The CDR3 length is 15 residues.

The chain has TRBV29-1 and TRBJ2-1, with 9 bases that match TRBD1. Germline V lookup: CDR1 SQVTM, CDR2 ANQGSEA. Losses at the gene ends were 5 bases for V and 6 bases for J; bases not matched to a gene: 8. The CDR3 loop spans 14 amino acids. The CDR3 nucleotides are TGCAGCGTTAACAGGGGGCGGACCGCCAATGAGCAGTTCTTC. Its translation is CSVNRGRTANEQFF.

The rearrangement joins TRBV5-1 to TRBJ2-7, with no clear D. V was shortened by 1 base and J by 5 bases, with 10 bases between the two germline ends. Germline lookup yields CDR1 SGHRS and CDR2 YFSETQ. The CDR3 has 13 amino acids. The CDR3 is CASSLTVGNEQYF. DNA of the CDR3: TGCGCCAGCAGCTTGACGGTCGGAAACGAGCAGTACTTC.

The chain is built from TRBV19 and TRBJ2-1; D tentatively reads TRBD1 or TRBD2 (5 bases each). CDR3 length: 15 residues. V was clipped by 1 base and J by 4 bases, with 11 bases between them. Germline V gives CDR1 LNHDA, CDR2 SQIVND (reference sequence). CDR3 nucleotides: TGTGCCAGTAGTATAGGCGTGGGGACGTACAATGAGCAGTTCTTC. Residues: CASSIGVGTYNEQFF.

The chain recombines TRBV25-1 with TRBJ2-7; D gene ambiguous. Germline V CDR1 and CDR2: MGHDK, SYGVNS. The CDR3 sequence is 12 residues long. Trimming removed 4 bases at V and 0 bases at J, with 4 bases between. CDR3 region: CASSGSSYEQYF. For the CDR3, the DNA is TGTGCCAGCAGTGGGAGCTCCTACGAGCAGTACTTC.

The chain joins TRBV4-2 to TRBJ1-1; possible D gene TRBD1, 6 bases. The CDR3 contains 12 residues. V dropped 3 bases and J dropped 8 bases, with 10 bases sitting between them. The germline V gene encodes CDR1 LGHNA and CDR2 YNFKEQ. Written as DNA, the CDR3 is TGTGCCAGCAGCCAGTTGCAGGGGGAAGCTTTCTTT. Translated: CASSQLQGEAFF.

The V call is TRBV6-5, the J call TRBJ2-2, with D perhaps assigned TRBD1 or TRBD2 (5 bases each). Trimming took off 2 bases at V and 6 bases at J, with 7 bases between the two ends. CDR3 length: 13 residues. Germline V gene sequence: CDR1 MNHEY, CDR2 SVGAGI. In DNA form, the CDR3 reads TGTGCCAGCAGTTACGGGACGGCCGGGGAGCTGTTTTTT. This translates into CASSYGTAGELFF.

J is TRBJ1-1 and V is TRBV6-5, with D possibly matching TRBD1 (6 bases). The germline gives CDR1 MNHEY, CDR2 SVGAGI. The CDR3 consists of 13 residues. Trimming took off 8 bases at V and 1 base at J, with 11 bases between the two ends. The CDR3 nucleotides are TGTGCCAGCCCTGGGGGCAGGAACACTGAAGCTTTCTTT. Protein product: CASPGGRNTEAFF.

The V call is TRBV5-6, the J call TRBJ2-7; possible D gene TRBD2, 6 bases. The CDR3 length is 15 residues. CDR1 is SGHDT and CDR2 is YYEEEE in the germline V gene. V was clipped by 5 bases and J by 0 bases, with 15 bases between them. The CDR3 loop reads CASREGRSFSYEQYF. DNA for the CDR3: TGTGCCAGCAGGGAGGGACGCAGCTTCTCCTACGAGCAGTACTTC.

The chain carries TRBV7-2 and TRBJ2-7, with 12 bases identical to TRBD1. Looked up from germline, CDR1 is SGHTA and CDR2 is FQGNSA. The V segment lost 4 bases and the J segment 4 bases; nucleotides outside the gene matches: 2. There are 14 residues in the CDR3. The CDR3 nucleotides are TGTGCCAGCAGCTGGGGACAGGGGGCATACGAGCAGTACTTC. This encodes CASSWGQGAYEQYF. Full variable domain (remainder filled in from reference TRBV7-2 and TRBJ2-7): GAGVSQSPSNKVTEKGKDVELRCDPISGHTALYWYRQSLGQGLEFLIYFQGNSAPDKSGLPSDRFSAERTGGSVSTLTIQRTQQEDSAVYLCASSWGQGAYEQYFGPGTRLTVT.

The J gene is TRBJ2-7, the V gene TRBV7-9, with D uncertain. The CDR3 sequence is 12 residues long. Germline V CDR1 and CDR2: SEHNR, FQNEAQ (reference sequence). V was cut by 6 bases and J by 4 bases, with 10 bases left in between. The CDR3 coding sequence is TGTGCCAGCAGTTTCGACCCGTACGAGCAGTACTTC. Protein product: CASSFDPYEQYF.

This chain connects TRBV6-5 to TRBJ2-2; D call uncertain. The germline V gene encodes CDR1 MNHEY and CDR2 SVGAGI. The CDR3 is 13 amino acids. Trimming pared 0 bases from V and 6 bases from J, leaving 5 bases between. CDR3 residues: CASSYSGSGELFF. CDR3 coding DNA: TGTGCCAGCAGTTACTCAGGGTCCGGGGAGCTGTTTTTT.

The CDR3 region has the DNA TGTGCCAGCAGTTTATACAGGGGAAGCAATGAGCAGTTCTTC. Encoded protein: CASSLYRGSNEQFF. The chain links TRBV28 to TRBJ2-1, with 7 nucleotides matching TRBD1. The germline V gene encodes CDR1 MDHEN and CDR2 SYDVKM. This CDR3 is 14 amino acids long. V was pared by 1 base and J by 6 bases, with 3 bases of the junction left unmatched.

The chain has TRBV7-9 and TRBJ1-1; D gene uncertain. The germline V gene encodes CDR1 SEHNR and CDR2 FQNEAQ (reference sequence). V dropped 3 bases and J dropped 0 bases, with 11 bases sitting between them. CDR3 length equals 15 residues. The CDR3 protein is CASSFSEVMNTEAFF. The CDR3 nucleotides are TGTGCCAGCAGCTTTTCGGAAGTCATGAACACTGAAGCTTTCTTT.

The rearrangement uses TRBV27 and TRBJ2-5; the D call may be TRBD1 or TRBD2 (5 bases each). Trimming pared 1 base from V and 4 bases from J, leaving 10 bases between. Germline CDR1 reads MNHEY; CDR2 reads SMNVEV (reference sequence). The CDR3 has 14 amino acids. CDR3 in DNA: TGTGCCAGCAGTTTATTGGGGGAGAGAGAGACCCAGTACTTC. Its protein is CASSLLGERETQYF.

The genes are TRBV28 and TRBJ1-5, with D perhaps matching TRBD1 (6 bases). The ends were cut back, 5 bases at V and 3 bases at J, with 8 bases in the middle. This CDR3 is 13 amino acids long. In germline, CDR1 is MDHEN, CDR2 SYDVKM. This CDR3 reads CASSQGFNQPQHF. In nucleotides, the CDR3 is TGTGCCAGCAGTCAGGGGTTCAATCAGCCCCAGCATTTT.

The chain links TRBV6-6 to TRBJ2-1, with 10 positions matching TRBD2. V lost 2 bases and J lost 7; bases outside the gene matches: 5. This CDR3 has 15 residues. Germline V gene lookup returns CDR1 MNHNY and CDR2 SVGAGI (reference sequence). CDR3 coding DNA: TGTGCCAGCAGTTACGGAGCGGGAGGGCCGAATGAGCAGTTCTTC. Its protein is CASSYGAGGPNEQFF.

Concerning this clone itself: The sample carries other DNA sequences with the same CDR3. This chain uses TRBV9 with TRBJ2-5; D perhaps matches TRBD2 (5 bases). The J call could be wrong; TRBJ2-7 is a better fit for the DNA end. Germline V CDR1 and CDR2: SGDLS, YYNGEE. This CDR3 comprises 13 residues. CDR3 DNA: TGTGCCAGCAGCGTCGCCGAGGGCCACGAGCAGTACTTC. Translating it yields CASSVAEGHEQYF.

The chain joins TRBV2 to TRBJ2-1; D unresolved. Per germline, CDR1 SNHLY and CDR2 FYNNEI. V dropped 4 bases and J dropped 4 bases, with 14 bases sitting between them. This CDR3 is 15 amino acids long. The CDR3 DNA is TGTGCCAGCAGTGGAATCCCTGGCCTTTACAATGAGCAGTTCTTC. Encoded protein: CASSGIPGLYNEQFF.

The chain links TRBV29-1 to TRBJ2-7; tentatively, D is TRBD1 or TRBD2 (5 bases each). The V and J ends lost 6 bases and 0 bases respectively, with 12 bases between them. The CDR3 has 13 amino acids. Germline CDR1 is SQVTM and CDR2 is ANQGSEA. In DNA form, the CDR3 reads TGCAGCGTCCTCCTGAGGGGCTCCTACGAGCAGTACTTC. It yields the protein CSVLLRGSYEQYF.